This T cell receptor beta chain was documented in a study of blood T cell repertoires in COVID-19 (dated by TCRdb to about 2020). Context from the whole study: Samples covering the acute and convalescent phases of COVID-19 were provided by collaborators in the United States, Italy and Spain. Subjects who had been exposed to COVID-19, were actively infected with it, or had recovered from it provided the deeply sampled blood TCRbeta repertoires that made up the dataset. The prospective study material was composed of cDNA or gDNA derived from T cells, B-cell-depleted T cells, or PBMCs. Nearly every sample came with metadata listing a de-identified subject ID, COVID-19 status, age in years and sex. Samples came from the ongoing ImmuneRACE study (first 160 participants) plus 1,254 subjects from 6 global collaborators. A freely available public database, intended as a resource for researchers studying the immune response to SARS-CoV-2, is where the repertoires were released. Where HLA class I and class II types were available, the types were taken from metadata supplied by the sample provider, not from assay-based typing.

Broad study findings and their caveats: Clinical and demographic metadata were provided uncurated, with the amount varying by source and participant.

Trimming removed 4 bases from V and 9 bases from J, leaving 16 bases between the germline ends. Taken from the germline V gene (reference sequence), the CDR1 and CDR2 loops are SGHNT and YYREEE. From cysteine to phenylalanine, the CDR3 is 14 amino acids long. Only the CDR3 part of the read is kept: 42 bases, read in frame from the first base. TCRbeta CDR3 regions were amplified from genomic DNA using the immunoSEQ Assay, a bias-controlled multiplex PCR. Per the source publication's procedure: Nucleated cell counts per sample were estimated from amplification of reference gene primers within the assay. Sequence reads were collapsed and filtered to measure the absolute abundance of every unique TCRbeta CDR3 rearrangement. For each sample, productive Simpson clonality was calculated as the square root of Simpson's diversity index across productive rearrangements. Not all clones reach the TCRdb copy of this immuneACCESS table, which keeps in-frame sequences only. Checked studies attribute under half of the gap to unresolved V genes and leave the rest unexplained. Clone size and the V and J calls come from that table; the DNA yielded D and trimming. In this sample the table shows 120,000 or so clones, about nine tenths of which occur a single time. Jointly, the top ten make up 3% to 4% of the sample.

Whole blood was collected in K2EDTA tubes by collaborating institutions according to the institutions' own protocols. For TCRbeta analysis, collaborators shipped samples as frozen whole blood, isolated PBMCs, or DNA extracted from either of those sample types. As concerns this clone: The specificity of this receptor is unknown. No clone much larger than this one lies a single base away; base qualities are absent.

This receptor chain uses TRBV5-4 and TRBJ2-2, with TRBD1 tentatively as D gene (6 bases match). The receptor was isolated from a man aged 50 to 60 with active COVID-19. The source material was peripheral blood. CDR3 sequence: CASSKTGPGRELFF. The DNA is TGTGCCAGCAGCAAGACAGGCCCAGGCAGGGAGCTGTTTTTT.